This TCR beta chain was identified in a study of cytomegalovirus exposure and HLA in healthy donors. In the case of this clone: Its specificity is unknown.

Primers: 60 Vbeta forward and 13 Jbeta reverse. The assay was immunoSEQ multiplex PCR, and TCRdb's table has in-frame clones only and misses some. The table lists roughly 120,000 clones, 77% of them singletons. Germline-derived CDR1 and CDR2 are MNHNY and SVGAGI (reference sequence). After removal of 2 bases from V and 7 bases from J, the junction contained 10 bases not matched to a gene. This CDR3 spans 16 amino acids. Study-wide points: Overall, approximately 150 TCR beta chains were annotated as cytomegalovirus-associated.

The sequence derives from a man younger than 35 in good health and CMV-seropositive. The source material was PBMCs. J is TRBJ2-1 and V is TRBV6-6, with 8 bases lining up with TRBD1. CDR3 residues: CASSYPFRQGRNEQFF. CDR3 DNA sequence: TGTGCCAGCAGTTACCCATTTCGACAGGGGAGGAATGAGCAGTTCTTC.